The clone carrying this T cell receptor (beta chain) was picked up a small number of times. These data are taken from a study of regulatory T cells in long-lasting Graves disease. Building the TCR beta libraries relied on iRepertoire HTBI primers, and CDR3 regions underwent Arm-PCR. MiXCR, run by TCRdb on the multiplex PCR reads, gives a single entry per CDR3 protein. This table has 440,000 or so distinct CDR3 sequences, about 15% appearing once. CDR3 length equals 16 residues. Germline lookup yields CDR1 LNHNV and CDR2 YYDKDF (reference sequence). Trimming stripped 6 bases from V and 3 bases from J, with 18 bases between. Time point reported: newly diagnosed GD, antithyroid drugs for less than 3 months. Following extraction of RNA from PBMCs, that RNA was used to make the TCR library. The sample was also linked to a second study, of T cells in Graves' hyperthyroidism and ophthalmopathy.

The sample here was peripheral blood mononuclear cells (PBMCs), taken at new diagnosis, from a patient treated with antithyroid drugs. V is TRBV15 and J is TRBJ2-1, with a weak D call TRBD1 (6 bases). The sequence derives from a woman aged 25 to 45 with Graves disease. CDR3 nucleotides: TGTGCCACCAGGAGGTATACAGGGTTATACTACAATGAGCAGTTCTTC. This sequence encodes CATRRYTGLYYNEQFF.